The next 2 T cell receptor beta chains were all read from a single sample in a study of CD8+CD57+ T cells in acquired aplastic anemia listed by TCRdb under 2018. TCRdb records Illumina HiSeq 2000 as the sequencer. TCR beta VDJ combination and CDR3 sequence profiling used genomic DNA as the template. TCRdb ran its own pipeline on the public reads, namely fastp trimming at Q25 and MiXCR clone calling, and kept in-frame beta chains. Here each entry gathers all rows of one CDR3 protein and keeps the most common genes and DNA. The sample table contains 150,000 to 200,000 distinct CDR3 sequences; only one count was recorded for about three fifths of them. The biggest ten clones account for 40% to 55% of the sample. The source material was sorted CD4+, CD8+, or CD8+CD57+ T cells (not recorded which) from PBMCs. Receptors originate from a human donor with severe aplastic anemia or a healthy control (not recorded which).

This chain connects TRBV2 to TRBJ1-4; D call uncertain. This CDR3 region has 14 residues. The germline gives CDR1 SNHLY, CDR2 FYNNEI. Between the trimmed V and J ends, which lost 2 bases and 8 bases, there was a span of 12 bases. This CDR3 is CASSEMWVGEKLFF. DNA of the CDR3: TGTGCCAGCAGTGAAATGTGGGTTGGGGAAAAACTGTTTTTT.

The chain links TRBV7-8 to TRBJ2-7; D unclear. V was cut by 5 bases and J by 5 bases, with 16 bases left in between. CDR3 length: 14 amino acids. In germline, CDR1 is SGHVS, CDR2 FQNEAQ. The CDR3 DNA is TGTGCCAGCAGCCCAGATTATGGGTATAACGAGCAGTACTTC. It yields the protein CASSPDYGYNEQYF.